This TCR beta chain was identified during a study of T cell responses to AZD1222 COVID-19 vaccine. General study points: Females made up more of the donors, who were largely white British, and clonal diversity may have come out too low. Reportedly, close to half of spike-specific TCRs are directed against unmutated variant regions. Sampling that yielded the repertoires occurred only after the peak T cell response. Spike-wide coverage was observed for vaccine-associated CD4 TCRs, with dominant responses at 160-218 and 743-854.

With regard to this clone: The antigen remains undetermined.

The CDR3 has 14 residues. Germline assignment: CDR1 SGDLS and CDR2 YYNGEE. V was shortened by 0 bases and J by 1 base, with 8 bases between the two germline ends. Clones were read by immunoSEQ multiplex PCR, and TCRdb kept only the in-frame ones, dropping some. The sample yields some 150,000 clones, 85% to 95% seen once. This sequence originates from an adult in good health. The material sequenced was peripheral blood, taken on day 0 of AZD1222 vaccination. The chain couples TRBV9 to TRBJ2-7; D not resolved. CDR3 amino acids: CASSVDWGSYEQYF. The DNA for the CDR3 is TGTGCCAGCAGCGTAGATTGGGGATCCTACGAGCAGTACTTC.